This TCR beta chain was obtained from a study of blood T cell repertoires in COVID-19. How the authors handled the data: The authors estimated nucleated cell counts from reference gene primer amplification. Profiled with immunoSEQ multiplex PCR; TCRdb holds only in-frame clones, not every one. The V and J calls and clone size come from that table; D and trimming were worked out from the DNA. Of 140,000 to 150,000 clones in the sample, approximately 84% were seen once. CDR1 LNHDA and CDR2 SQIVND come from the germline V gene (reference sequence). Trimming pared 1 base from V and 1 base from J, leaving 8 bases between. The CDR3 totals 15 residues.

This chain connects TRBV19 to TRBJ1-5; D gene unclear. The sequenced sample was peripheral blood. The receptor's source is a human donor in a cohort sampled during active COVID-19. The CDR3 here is CASSIVRISNQPQHF. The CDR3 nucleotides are TGTGCCAGTAGTATAGTTAGAATAAGCAATCAGCCCCAGCATTTT.